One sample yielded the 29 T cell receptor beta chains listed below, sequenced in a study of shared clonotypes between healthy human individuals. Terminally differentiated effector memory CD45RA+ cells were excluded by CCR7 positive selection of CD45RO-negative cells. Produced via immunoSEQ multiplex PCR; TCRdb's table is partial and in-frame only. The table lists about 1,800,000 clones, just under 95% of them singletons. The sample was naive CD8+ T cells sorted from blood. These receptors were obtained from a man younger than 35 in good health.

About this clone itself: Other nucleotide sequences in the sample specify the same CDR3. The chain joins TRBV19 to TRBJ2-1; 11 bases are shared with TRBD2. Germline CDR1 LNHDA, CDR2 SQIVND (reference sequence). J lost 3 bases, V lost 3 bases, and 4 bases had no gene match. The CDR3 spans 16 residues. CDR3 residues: CASSIFGTSGYNEQFF. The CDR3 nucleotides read TGTGCCAGTAGTATTTTTGGGACTAGCGGCTACAATGAGCAGTTCTTC.

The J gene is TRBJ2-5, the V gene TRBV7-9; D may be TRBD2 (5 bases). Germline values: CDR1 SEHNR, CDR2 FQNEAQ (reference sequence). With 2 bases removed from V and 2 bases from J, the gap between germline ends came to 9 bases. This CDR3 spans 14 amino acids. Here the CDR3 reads CASSLLPGQETQYF. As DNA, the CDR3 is TGTGCCAGCAGCTTACTTCCGGGGCAAGAGACCCAGTACTTC.

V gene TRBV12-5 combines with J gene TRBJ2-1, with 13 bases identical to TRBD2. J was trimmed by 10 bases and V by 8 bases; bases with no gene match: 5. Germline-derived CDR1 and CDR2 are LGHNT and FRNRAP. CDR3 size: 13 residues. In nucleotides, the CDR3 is TGTGCTAGTACTAGCGGGAGGGTCCGCGAGCAGTTCTTC. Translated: CASTSGRVREQFF. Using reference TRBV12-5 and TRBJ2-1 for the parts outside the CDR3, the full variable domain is DARVTQTPRHKVTEMGQEVTMRCQPILGHNTVFWYRQTMMQGLELLAYFRNRAPLDDSGMPKDRFSAEMPDATLATLKIQPSEPRDSAVYFCASTSGRVREQFFGPGTRLTVL.

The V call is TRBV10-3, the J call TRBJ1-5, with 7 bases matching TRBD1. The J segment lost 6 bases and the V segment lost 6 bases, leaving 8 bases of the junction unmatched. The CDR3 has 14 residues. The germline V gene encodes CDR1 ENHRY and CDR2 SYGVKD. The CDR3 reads CAISPTGSGQPQHF. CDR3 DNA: TGTGCCATCAGCCCGACAGGGTCCGGTCAGCCCCAGCATTTT.

CDR3 DNA: TGTGCCAGCAGCACCCGGGGGGGTAATGAAAAACTGTTTTTT. This codes for CASSTRGGNEKLFF. The V and J genes are TRBV7-2 and TRBJ1-4, with TRBD1 as a possible D gene (5 bases). The CDR3 is 14 amino acids. V was pared by 5 bases and J by 4 bases, with 11 bases between. Germline loops: CDR1 SGHTA, CDR2 FQGNSA.

CDR3 in DNA: TGTGCCAGCAGCAATGGACAGATACTAGCGGGGGGGAAAGCCTACGAGCAGTACTTC. It specifies CASSNGQILAGGKAYEQYF. V and J are TRBV21-1 and TRBJ2-7; the listed D gene, TRBD2, was not tested against the DNA. TRBV21-1 is reported as a pseudogene. CDR3 length: 19 residues.

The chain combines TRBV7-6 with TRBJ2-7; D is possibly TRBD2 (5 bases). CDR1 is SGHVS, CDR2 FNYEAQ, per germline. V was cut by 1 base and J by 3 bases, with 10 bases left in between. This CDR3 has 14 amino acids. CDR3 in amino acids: CASSLGTEVYEQYF. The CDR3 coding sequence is TGTGCCAGCAGCTTAGGGACTGAGGTCTACGAGCAGTACTTC.

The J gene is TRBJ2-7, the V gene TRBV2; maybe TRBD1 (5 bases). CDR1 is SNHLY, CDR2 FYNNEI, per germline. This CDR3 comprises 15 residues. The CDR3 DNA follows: TGTACACATTTAGGGGCGGTTAGTAGCTCCTACGAGCAGTACTTC. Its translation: CTHLGAVSSSYEQYF.

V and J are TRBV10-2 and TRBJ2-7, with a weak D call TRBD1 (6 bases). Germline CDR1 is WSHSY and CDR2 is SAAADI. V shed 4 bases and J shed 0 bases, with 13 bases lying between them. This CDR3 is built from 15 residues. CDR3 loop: CASSVTTGSSYEQYF. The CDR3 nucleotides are TGCGCCAGCAGTGTCACAACAGGGAGCTCCTACGAGCAGTACTTC.

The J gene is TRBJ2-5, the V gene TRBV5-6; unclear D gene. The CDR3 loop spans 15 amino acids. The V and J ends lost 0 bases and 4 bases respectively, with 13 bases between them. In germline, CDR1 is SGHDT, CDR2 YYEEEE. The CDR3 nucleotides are TGTGCCAGCAGCTTGGGCCCAAGGACCTCAGAGACCCAGTACTTC. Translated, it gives CASSLGPRTSETQYF. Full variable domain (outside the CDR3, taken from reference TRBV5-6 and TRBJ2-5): DAGVTQSPTHLIKTRGQQVTLRCSPKSGHDTVSWYQQALGQGPQFIFQYYEEEERQRGNFPDRFSGHQFPNYSSELNVNALLLGDSALYLCASSLGPRTSETQYFGPGTRLLVL.

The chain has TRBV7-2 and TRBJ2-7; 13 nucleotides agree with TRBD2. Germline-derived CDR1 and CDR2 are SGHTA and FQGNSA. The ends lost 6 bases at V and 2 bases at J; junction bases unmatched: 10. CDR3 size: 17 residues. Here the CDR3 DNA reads TGTGCCAGCAGTCCACCCGGACTAGCGGGAGTAGCCTACGAGCAGTACTTC. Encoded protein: CASSPPGLAGVAYEQYF.

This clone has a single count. CDR3 residues: CASSTLGQGLASGELFF. The CDR3 DNA reads as TGTGCCAGTAGTACCCTAGGCCAGGGACTAGCGTCCGGGGAGCTGTTTTTT. The V call is TRBV19, the J call TRBJ2-2; 10 bases match TRBD2. The CDR3 runs to 17 residues. Trimming cost V 4 bases and J 6 bases; bases outside gene matches: 11. Germline lookup yields CDR1 LNHDA and CDR2 SQIVND (reference sequence).

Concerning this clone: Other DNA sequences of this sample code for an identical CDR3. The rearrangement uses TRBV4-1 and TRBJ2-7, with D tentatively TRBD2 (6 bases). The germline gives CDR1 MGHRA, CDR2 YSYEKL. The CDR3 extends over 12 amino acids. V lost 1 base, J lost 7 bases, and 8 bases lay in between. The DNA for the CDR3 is TGCGCCAGCAGCCAAGTCGGGGGAGAGCAGTACTTC. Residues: CASSQVGGEQYF.

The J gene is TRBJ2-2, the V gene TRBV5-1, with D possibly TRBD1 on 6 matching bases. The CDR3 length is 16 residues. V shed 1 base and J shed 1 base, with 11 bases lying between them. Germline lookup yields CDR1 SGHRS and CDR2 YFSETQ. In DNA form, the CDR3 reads TGCGCCAGCAGCTTGAATAAACAGGGGAACACCGGGGAGCTGTTTTTT. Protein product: CASSLNKQGNTGELFF.

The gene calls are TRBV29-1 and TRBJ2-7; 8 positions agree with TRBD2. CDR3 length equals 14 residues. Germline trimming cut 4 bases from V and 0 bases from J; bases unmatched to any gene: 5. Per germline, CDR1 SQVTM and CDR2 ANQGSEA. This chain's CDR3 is CSVAASGSSYEQYF. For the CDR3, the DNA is TGCAGCGTTGCAGCTAGCGGGTCCTCCTACGAGCAGTACTTC.

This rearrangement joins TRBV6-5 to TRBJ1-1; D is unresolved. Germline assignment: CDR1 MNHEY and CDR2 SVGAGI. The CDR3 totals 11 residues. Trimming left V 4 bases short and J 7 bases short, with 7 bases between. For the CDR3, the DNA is TGTGCCAGCAGTTTTCTTGGTGAAGCTTTCTTT. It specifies CASSFLGEAFF.

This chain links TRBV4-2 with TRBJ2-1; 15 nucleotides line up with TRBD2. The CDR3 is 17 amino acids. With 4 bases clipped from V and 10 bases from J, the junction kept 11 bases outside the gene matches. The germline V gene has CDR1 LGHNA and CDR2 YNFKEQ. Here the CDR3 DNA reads TGTGCCAGCAGCCGAGGACTAGCGGGGGGGCTATTCCCAGAGCAGTTCTTC. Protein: CASSRGLAGGLFPEQFF.

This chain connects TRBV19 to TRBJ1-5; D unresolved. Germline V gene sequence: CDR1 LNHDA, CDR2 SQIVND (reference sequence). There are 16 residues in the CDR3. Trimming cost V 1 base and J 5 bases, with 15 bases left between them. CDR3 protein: CASSIAVWKADQPQHF. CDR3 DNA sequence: TGTGCCAGTAGTATAGCGGTCTGGAAGGCGGATCAGCCCCAGCATTTT.

The CDR3 loop reads CASSLATGSQPQHF. In DNA, the CDR3 is TGTGCCAGCAGCTTAGCGACAGGGAGTCAGCCCCAGCATTTT. The genes are TRBV7-8 and TRBJ1-5; 7 bases fit TRBD1. Trimming removed 0 bases from V and 6 bases from J; junction bases left unmatched: 2. The germline V gene has CDR1 SGHVS and CDR2 FQNEAQ. This CDR3 has 14 amino acids.

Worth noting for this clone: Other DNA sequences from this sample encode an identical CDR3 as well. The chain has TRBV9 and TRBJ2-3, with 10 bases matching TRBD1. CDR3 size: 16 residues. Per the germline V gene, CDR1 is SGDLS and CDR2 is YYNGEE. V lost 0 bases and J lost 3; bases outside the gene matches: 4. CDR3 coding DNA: TGTGCCAGCAGCGTAGCGGGGGACAGGGGAACAGATACGCAGTATTTT. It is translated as CASSVAGDRGTDTQYF.

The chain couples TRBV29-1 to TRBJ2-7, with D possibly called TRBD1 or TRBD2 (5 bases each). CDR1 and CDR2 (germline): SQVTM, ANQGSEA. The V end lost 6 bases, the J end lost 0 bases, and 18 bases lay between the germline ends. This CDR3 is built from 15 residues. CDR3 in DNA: TGCAGCGTGCTCGGCCCGGGGCCCAACTCCTACGAGCAGTACTTC. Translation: CSVLGPGPNSYEQYF.

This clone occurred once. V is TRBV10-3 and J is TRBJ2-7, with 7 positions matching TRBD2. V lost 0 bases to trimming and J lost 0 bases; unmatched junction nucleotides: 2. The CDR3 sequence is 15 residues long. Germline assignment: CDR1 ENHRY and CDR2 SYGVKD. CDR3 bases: TGTGCCATCAGTGAGTCGTTAGCGGGCTCCTACGAGCAGTACTTC. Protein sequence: CAISESLAGSYEQYF.

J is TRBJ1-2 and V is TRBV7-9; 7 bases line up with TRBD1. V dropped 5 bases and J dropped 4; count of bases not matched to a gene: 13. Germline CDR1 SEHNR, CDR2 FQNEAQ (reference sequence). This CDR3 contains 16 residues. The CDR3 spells CASSGQRDSLTYGYTF. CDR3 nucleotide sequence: TGTGCCAGCAGCGGCCAACGGGACAGCCTGACCTATGGCTACACCTTC.

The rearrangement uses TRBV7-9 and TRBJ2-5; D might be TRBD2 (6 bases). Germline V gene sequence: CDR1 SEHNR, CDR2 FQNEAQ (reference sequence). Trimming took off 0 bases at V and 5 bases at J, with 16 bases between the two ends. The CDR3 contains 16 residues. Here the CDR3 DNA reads TGTGCCAGCAGCTTAGCTGGGCAAGGGGCGGGGGAGACCCAGTACTTC. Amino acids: CASSLAGQGAGETQYF.

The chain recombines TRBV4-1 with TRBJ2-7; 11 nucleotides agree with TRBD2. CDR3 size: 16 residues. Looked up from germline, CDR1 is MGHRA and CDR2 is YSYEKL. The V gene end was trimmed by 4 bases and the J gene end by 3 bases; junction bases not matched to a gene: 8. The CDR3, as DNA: TGCGCCAGCAGCCTGATTACTAGCGGGAGCTTCTACGAGCAGTACTTC. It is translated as CASSLITSGSFYEQYF.

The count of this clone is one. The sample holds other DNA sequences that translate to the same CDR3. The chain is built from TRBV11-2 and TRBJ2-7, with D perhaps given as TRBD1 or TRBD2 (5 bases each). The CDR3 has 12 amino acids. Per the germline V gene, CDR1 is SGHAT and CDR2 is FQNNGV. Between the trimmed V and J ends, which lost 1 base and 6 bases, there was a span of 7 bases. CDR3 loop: CASSLGGIEQYF. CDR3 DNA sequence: TGTGCCAGCAGCTTAGGGGGGATCGAGCAGTACTTC.

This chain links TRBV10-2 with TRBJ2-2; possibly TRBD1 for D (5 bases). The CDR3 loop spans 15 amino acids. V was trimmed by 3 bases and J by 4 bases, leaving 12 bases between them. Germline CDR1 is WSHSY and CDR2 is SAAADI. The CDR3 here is CASSEAGLRTGELFF. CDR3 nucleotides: TGCGCCAGCAGTGAAGCAGGGCTTCGCACCGGGGAGCTGTTTTTT.

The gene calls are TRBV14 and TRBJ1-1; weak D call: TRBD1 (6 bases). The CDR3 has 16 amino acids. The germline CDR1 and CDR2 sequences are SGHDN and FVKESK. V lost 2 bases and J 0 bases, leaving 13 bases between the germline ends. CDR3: CASSQSTGTLNTEAFF. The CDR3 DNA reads TGTGCCAGCAGCCAAAGTACAGGGACCTTGAACACTGAAGCTTTCTTT.

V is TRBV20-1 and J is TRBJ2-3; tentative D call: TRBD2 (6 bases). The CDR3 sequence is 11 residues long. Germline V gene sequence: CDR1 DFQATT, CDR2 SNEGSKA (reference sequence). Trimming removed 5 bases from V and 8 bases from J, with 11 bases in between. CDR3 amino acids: CSASQEGTQYF. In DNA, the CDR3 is TGCAGTGCTTCACAGGAGGGTACGCAGTATTTT.